This TCR beta chain was sequenced during a study of identifying expanded T cells in peripheral blood. Overall study results and limits: Clone count variance between roughly 2-week samples rose with total template count.

CDR1 is SGHTA, CDR2 FQGNSA, per germline. Trimming took 5 bases from V and 7 from J, leaving 18 bases between them. The CDR3 covers 16 residues. Notes on this clone: Its antigen is not identified.

TCRdb's copy holds only in-frame clones and misses some; the assay was immunoSEQ multiplex PCR. Of 95,000 to 150,000 clones in the sample, 84% were seen once. Material: blood. J is TRBJ1-6 and V is TRBV7-2, with D uncertain. The clonotype comes from a person aged 18-70 years in good health. The CDR3 nucleotides read TGTGCCAGCAGCGACACGCAGACACAGACCAATTCACCCCTCCACTTT. Protein sequence: CASSDTQTQTNSPLHF.